These 21 T cell receptor beta chains were all obtained from the same sample, sequenced in a study of blood T cell repertoires in COVID-19. Using immunoSEQ multiplex PCR, the repertoire was profiled, and TCRdb retains in-frame clones only, with some absent. The profile shows more than 200,000 clones, 65% to 85% of them singletons. Sequences were obtained from peripheral blood. The origin of the receptors is a middle-aged man with active or convalescent COVID-19.

J is TRBJ2-1 and V is TRBV24-1, with 10 bases aligning to TRBD2. The length of the CDR3 is 17 residues. V was clipped by 5 bases and J by 3 bases; unmatched bases: 9. Germline CDR1 KGHDR, CDR2 SFDVKD. For the CDR3, the DNA is TGTGCCACCAGTGCCGCCTCGGGACTAGCGCACTACAATGAGCAGTTCTTC. It codes for CATSAASGLAHYNEQFF.

The chain joins TRBV5-1 to TRBJ2-7; tentative D call: TRBD1 (6 bases). Germline CDR1 SGHRS, CDR2 YFSETQ. V was clipped by 4 bases and J by 3 bases, with 14 bases between them. The CDR3 consists of 14 residues. The chain's CDR3 is CASSVGQSSYEQYF. The CDR3 nucleotides read TGCGCCAGCAGCGTCGGACAGTCTAGCTACGAGCAGTACTTC.

J is TRBJ2-5 and V is TRBV4-2, with 8 bases fitting TRBD2. CDR3 length equals 16 residues. Germline assignment: CDR1 LGHNA and CDR2 YNFKEQ. After removal of 0 bases from V and 2 bases from J, the junction contained 5 bases not matched to a gene. CDR3 protein: CASSQEGGGNQETQYF. DNA for the CDR3: TGTGCCAGCAGCCAAGAGGGCGGGGGGAATCAAGAGACCCAGTACTTC.

This clone was counted a few times. The genes are TRBV9 and TRBJ1-1; D is undetermined. The V gene's germline CDR1 is SGDLS and CDR2 YYNGEE. CDR3 length: 14 residues. The V end was cut by 0 bases, the J end by 0 bases, with 6 bases between. CDR3 DNA sequence: TGTGCCAGCAGCGTAGGCAGGTTGAACACTGAAGCTTTCTTT. This sequence encodes CASSVGRLNTEAFF.

The chain is built from TRBV11-2 and TRBJ2-4; TRBD2 matches at 10 bases. The ends lost 1 base at V and 7 bases at J; junction bases unmatched: 4. CDR3 size: 15 residues. Germline V gene sequence: CDR1 SGHAT, CDR2 FQNNGV. CDR3 amino acids: CASSLVGSGGNIQYF. As DNA, the CDR3 is TGTGCCAGCAGCTTAGTAGGTAGCGGGGGGAACATTCAGTACTTC.

The V call is TRBV6-5, the J call TRBJ1-3; maybe TRBD1 (6 bases). Germline V lookup: CDR1 MNHEY, CDR2 SVGAGI. This CDR3 has 15 residues. The ends were cut back, 2 bases at V and 3 bases at J, with 11 bases in the middle. CDR3 in amino acids: CASSYAGAHGNTIYF. In DNA, the CDR3 is TGTGCCAGCAGTTACGCAGGGGCTCATGGAAACACCATATATTTT.

The genes are TRBV19 and TRBJ2-7, with D possibly being TRBD1 (5 bases). The CDR3 runs to 15 residues. The ends were cut back, 3 bases at V and 1 base at J, with 13 bases in the middle. Germline lookup yields CDR1 LNHDA and CDR2 SQIVND (reference sequence). CDR3 nucleotide sequence: TGTGCCAGTAGTATCTTAGGGGCTGCGTCCTACGAGCAGTACTTC. Translating it yields CASSILGAASYEQYF.

V gene TRBV9 combines with J gene TRBJ2-1; the match to TRBD1 covers 8 bases. The trim removed 3 bases at V and 0 bases at J, leaving 8 bases unmatched. Germline values: CDR1 SGDLS, CDR2 YYNGEE. The CDR3 is 17 amino acids. The CDR3 DNA reads as TGTGCCAGCAGCGCCTTCACGGGACAGGCCTCCTACAATGAGCAGTTCTTC. Protein: CASSAFTGQASYNEQFF.

The rearrangement links TRBV19 to TRBJ2-2; 13 nucleotides agree with TRBD2. This CDR3 has 18 residues. From germline, CDR1 is LNHDA and CDR2 SQIVND (reference sequence). Unmatched junction bases numbered 11, after V lost 6 bases and J lost 4 bases. CDR3 nucleotides: TGTGCCAGTAGCCTTACTAGCGGGAGGGCCCTGGGCACCGGGGAGCTGTTTTTT. As protein: CASSLTSGRALGTGELFF. The variable domain in full, completed from reference TRBV19 and TRBJ2-2, reads DGGITQSPKYLFRKEGQNVTLSCEQNLNHDAMYWYRQDPGQGLRLIYYSQIVNDFQKGDIAEGYSVSREKKESFPLTVTSAQKNPTAFYLCASSLTSGRALGTGELFFGEGSRLTVL.

V gene TRBV28 combines with J gene TRBJ2-1, with D possibly being TRBD2 (6 bases). CDR1 and CDR2 from the germline V gene are MDHEN and SYDVKM. The CDR3 has 15 residues. V lost 6 bases, J lost 5 bases, and 17 bases lay in between. The CDR3 DNA reads TGTGCCAGCAGCCCTCGTGGGGCGGGAAACAATGAGCAGTTCTTC. Its protein is CASSPRGAGNNEQFF. Full variable domain (rest looked up from reference TRBV28 and TRBJ2-1): DVKVTQSSRYLVKRTGEKVFLECVQDMDHENMFWYRQDPGLGLRLIYFSYDVKMKEKGDIPEGYSVSREKKERFSLILESASTNQTSMYLCASSPRGAGNNEQFFGPGTRLTVL.

The chain is built from TRBV19 and TRBJ1-3; D call uncertain. CDR3 length: 13 amino acids. The V and J ends lost 3 bases and 3 bases respectively, with 6 bases between them. Germline V gives CDR1 LNHDA, CDR2 SQIVND (reference sequence). The CDR3: CASSIGGGNTIYF. The CDR3 DNA reads TGTGCCAGTAGTATCGGTGGTGGAAACACCATATATTTT.

A single count supports this clone. V usage is TRBV11-3 and J usage is TRBJ1-2; 9 positions match TRBD1. The germline gives CDR1 SGHNT, CDR2 YENEEA. V shed 5 bases and J 6 bases; nucleotides not matched to a gene: 10. This CDR3 has 15 amino acids. CDR3 coding DNA: TGTGCCAGCAGCGTCTCCGGGACAGGGTTTGATGGCTACACCTTC. Amino acids: CASSVSGTGFDGYTF.

CDR3 loop: CATGAVGSYEQYF. CDR3 in DNA: TGTGCCACCGGCGCGGTGGGCTCCTACGAGCAGTACTTC. The chain carries TRBV24-1 and TRBJ2-7; D gene unclear. CDR3 size: 13 residues. Germline assignment: CDR1 KGHDR and CDR2 SFDVKD. Between the trimmed V and J ends, which lost 9 bases and 0 bases, there was a span of 11 bases.

V usage is TRBV2 and J usage is TRBJ2-7, with a weak D call TRBD2 (6 bases). The CDR3 runs to 13 residues. Looked up from germline, CDR1 is SNHLY and CDR2 is FYNNEI. Trimming removed 3 bases at V and 10 bases at J, with 16 bases between. The CDR3 is CASSEEGSTVQYF. The CDR3 DNA sequence: TGTGCCAGCAGTGAGGAGGGGTCCACGGTTCAGTACTTC.

The rearrangement links TRBV5-1 to TRBJ1-4; weak D call: TRBD1 (6 bases). CDR1 is SGHRS, CDR2 YFSETQ, per germline. This CDR3 spans 15 amino acids. V lost 4 bases and J 8 bases, leaving 18 bases between the germline ends. DNA for the CDR3: TGCGCCAGCAGCCAGGGGAGCGGTGGGGCCGAAAAACTGTTTTTT. Translated, it gives CASSQGSGGAEKLFF.

The rearrangement links TRBV6-5 to TRBJ1-6; 10 positions match TRBD1. CDR1 MNHEY and CDR2 SVGAGI come from the germline V gene. This CDR3 region has 15 residues. After removal of 6 bases from V and 9 bases from J, the junction contained 8 bases not matched to a gene. The CDR3 is CASRDRGILSSPLHF. The CDR3 DNA follows: TGTGCCAGCAGGGACAGGGGGATTTTGAGTTCACCCCTCCACTTT.

V gene TRBV19 combines with J gene TRBJ1-5; a weak D match, TRBD1 (5 bases). The CDR3 contains 13 residues. The V end was cut by 7 bases, the J end by 7 bases, with 14 bases between. Germline loops: CDR1 LNHDA, CDR2 SQIVND (reference sequence). DNA of the CDR3: TGTGCCAGTACATACGGGGGAAGGCAGCCCCAGCATTTT. It codes for CASTYGGRQPQHF.

This chain joins TRBV4-2 and TRBJ1-1; D is unresolved. Germline loops: CDR1 LGHNA, CDR2 YNFKEQ. Deletions cut 0 bases from V and 4 bases from J, with 15 bases between. The CDR3 runs 16 residues. CDR3 sequence reads: CASSQDRGGRSTEAFF. For the CDR3, the DNA is TGTGCCAGCAGCCAAGATCGGGGAGGGAGGAGCACTGAAGCTTTCTTT.

The chain joins TRBV19 to TRBJ1-1, with a tentative D call TRBD1 (5 bases). Germline values: CDR1 LNHDA, CDR2 SQIVND (reference sequence). The CDR3 totals 15 residues. Trimming left V 3 bases short and J 0 bases short, with 11 bases between. CDR3 sequence reads: CASSMGRVVNTEAFF. The CDR3 nucleotides are TGTGCCAGTAGTATGGGCAGGGTAGTGAACACTGAAGCTTTCTTT.

This clone was counted only a few times. V usage is TRBV15 and J usage is TRBJ2-2; D might be TRBD2 (6 bases). V shed 5 bases and J shed 3 bases, with 16 bases lying between them. The CDR3 runs to 16 residues. The germline gives CDR1 LNHNV, CDR2 YYDKDF (reference sequence). The CDR3 spells CATSGGPGVYTGELFF. CDR3 nucleotide sequence: TGTGCCACCAGCGGAGGGCCGGGGGTTTACACCGGGGAGCTGTTTTTT.

On this clone: A much bigger clone sits one base away, suggesting this may be a read error. The chain carries TRBV5-4 and TRBJ1-2; 7 bases line up with TRBD1. The J segment lost 4 bases and the V segment lost 2 bases, leaving 2 bases of the junction unmatched. Per germline, CDR1 SGHNT and CDR2 YYREEE (reference sequence). This CDR3 has 13 amino acids. The CDR3 reads CASSLGGSYGYTF. The DNA of the CDR3 is TGTGCCAGCAGCTTAGGGGGCAGCTATGGCTACACCTTC.